Each of the 10 T cell receptor beta chains below was sequenced from the same sample in a study of shared clonotypes between healthy human individuals. The repertoire was sequenced with immunoSEQ multiplex PCR; TCRdb's copy has only in-frame clones and lacks some. The repertoire includes around 180,000 clones, over 85% of them detected once, and roughly 0.07% sits in the top ten. The sequenced material came from naive CD4+ T cells sorted from blood. Regarding subset: CD45RA+ positively selected. The receptors come from a woman aged 25 to 39 in good health.

The rearrangement joins TRBV2 to TRBJ1-5, with no clear D. The CDR3 extends over 14 amino acids. Germline CDR1 reads SNHLY; CDR2 reads FYNNEI. Trimming pared 6 bases from V and 5 bases from J, leaving 14 bases between. The CDR3 coding sequence is TGTGCCAGCAGGGACCGGACTCAGGATCAGCCCCAGCATTTT. This encodes CASRDRTQDQPQHF.

This rearrangement joins TRBV5-1 to TRBJ1-5; 9 bases line up with TRBD1. This CDR3 has 15 amino acids. Germline V gene lookup returns CDR1 SGHRS and CDR2 YFSETQ. V gave up 5 bases and J gave up 7 bases; unmatched junction bases: 10. CDR3 loop: CASRGRTGDDQPQHF. As DNA, the CDR3 is TGCGCCAGCAGAGGACGGACAGGGGATGACCAGCCCCAGCATTTT.

CDR3 protein: CSVEGGQETQYF. The CDR3 DNA is TGCAGCGTTGAAGGCGGCCAAGAGACCCAGTACTTC. The gene calls are TRBV29-1 and TRBJ2-5; D ambiguous. V shed 1 base and J shed 1 base, with 4 bases lying between them. Germline CDR1 is SQVTM and CDR2 is ANQGSEA. This CDR3 is 12 amino acids long.

The CDR3 spells CASSSGQATYEQYF. The CDR3 DNA sequence: TGTGCCAGCAGTTCCGGACAGGCCACCTACGAGCAGTACTTC. The rearrangement links TRBV28 to TRBJ2-7, with 7 bases lining up with TRBD1. CDR3 length: 14 amino acids. Unmatched junction bases numbered 5, after V lost 4 bases and J lost 2 bases. Germline CDR1 is MDHEN and CDR2 is SYDVKM.

The gene calls are TRBV27 and TRBJ2-7; 13 nucleotides line up with TRBD2. The CDR3 consists of 16 residues. The V and J ends lost 5 bases and 4 bases, in that order; junction bases with no gene match: 8. Looked up from germline, CDR1 is MNHEY and CDR2 is SMNVEV (reference sequence). CDR3 region: CASSKKLAGGGYEQYF. CDR3 DNA sequence: TGTGCCAGCAGTAAAAAACTAGCGGGAGGGGGATACGAGCAGTACTTC.

The chain recombines TRBV2 with TRBJ1-5; no definite D call. V was trimmed by 5 bases and J by 1 base, leaving 9 bases between them. The V gene's germline CDR1 is SNHLY and CDR2 FYNNEI. The CDR3 runs 14 residues. CDR3 nucleotide sequence: TGTGCCAGCAGTCGGACGGGAAGCAATCAGCCCCAGCATTTT. It is translated as CASSRTGSNQPQHF.

J is TRBJ2-1 and V is TRBV7-2; 13 positions match TRBD2. This CDR3 is built from 15 residues. The germline gives CDR1 SGHTA, CDR2 FQGNSA. V lost 4 bases, J lost 9 bases, and 6 bases stayed unmatched. The CDR3 region has the DNA TGTGCCAGCAGCTCGGGACTAGCGGGATTGAGTGAGCAGTTCTTC. Translation: CASSSGLAGLSEQFF.

This clone was counted a single time. The rearrangement uses TRBV5-4 and TRBJ2-1; D not certain. V lost 5 bases, J lost 5 bases, and 11 bases lay in between. This CDR3 has 13 amino acids. The germline V gene has CDR1 SGHNT and CDR2 YYREEE (reference sequence). In DNA form, the CDR3 reads TGTGCCAGCAGTACCCCACCGAACAATGAGCAGTTCTTC. It is translated as CASSTPPNNEQFF.

This clone was recorded only once. The chain employs TRBV19 and TRBJ1-3; no definite D call. Per germline, CDR1 LNHDA and CDR2 SQIVND (reference sequence). V was cut by 0 bases and J by 1 base, with 4 bases left in between. This CDR3 has 14 residues. This CDR3 reads CASSIDRSGNTIYF. DNA of the CDR3: TGTGCCAGTAGTATAGACCGTTCTGGAAACACCATATATTTT.

This chain links TRBV7-9 with TRBJ1-1, with no clear D. CDR3 length: 14 amino acids. The ends were cut back, 3 bases at V and 1 base at J, with 9 bases in the middle. Germline V gene lookup returns CDR1 SEHNR and CDR2 FQNEAQ (reference sequence). The CDR3 loop is CASSFSTWNTEAFF. The DNA of the CDR3 is TGTGCCAGCAGCTTCTCTACTTGGAACACTGAAGCTTTCTTT. The whole variable domain, remainder taken from reference TRBV7-9 and TRBJ1-1, is DTGVSQNPRHKITKRGQNVTFRCDPISEHNRLYWYRQTLGQGPEFLTYFQNEAQLEKSRLLSDRFSAERPKGSFSTLEIQRTEQGDSAMYLCASSFSTWNTEAFFGQGTRLTVV.